This T cell receptor (beta chain) was identified in a study of blood T cell repertoires in COVID-19. Study details: Sources were T cells, B-cell-depleted T cells, or PBMCs; the material itself was cDNA or gDNA.

Germline CDR1 and CDR2: MDHEN and SYDVKM. The CDR3 runs to 17 residues. The V segment lost 6 bases and the J segment 0 bases; nucleotides outside the gene matches: 13. This clone was detected only once. The authors' processing: Quantification of nucleated cells was approximated via reference gene primer amplification. Here immunoSEQ multiplex PCR was the method, and the copy in TCRdb shows in-frame clones only, minus some. V and J calls plus clone size are reproduced from that table; the DNA served to infer D and trimming. The table records some 120,000 clones, 70% to 80% of them present only once. Sample: peripheral blood. This receptor was identified in a human donor in a cohort sampled during active COVID-19. The chain recombines TRBV28 with TRBJ1-1; 7 bases are shared with TRBD1. CDR3 DNA sequence: TGTGCCAGCAGCTCCACAGGGAAGGGGGCCTTGAACACTGAAGCTTTCTTT. Translating gives CASSSTGKGALNTEAFF.